This T cell receptor beta chain was recovered during a study of T cell changes during pregnancy in multiple sclerosis. Measured with immunoSEQ multiplex PCR; TCRdb has only the in-frame clones, and not every one. The repertoire holds approximately 100,000 clones, with approximately 92% as singletons. This CDR3 spans 17 amino acids. Germline CDR1 SGDLS, CDR2 YYNGEE. V shed 0 bases, J shed 2 bases, and the junction held 7 bases outside the gene matches. Sequencing used peripheral blood, obtained in the second trimester of pregnancy. This chain joins TRBV9 and TRBJ2-3, with TRBD2 matching 9 bases. The receptor was derived from a female donor with multiple sclerosis, enrolled in a pregnancy study. The CDR3 nucleotides read TGTGCCAGCAGCGTAGATAGCGGGGGATCAGCCACAGATACGCAGTATTTT. Translating gives CASSVDSGGSATDTQYF.